This T cell receptor beta chain derives from a study of cytomegalovirus exposure and HLA in healthy donors. The CDR3 contains 18 residues. V lost 1 base, J lost 0 bases, and 14 bases lay in between. Use of 60 Vbeta and 13 Jbeta primers characterized the PCR. Repertoires were generated with immunoSEQ multiplex PCR, while TCRdb's copy carries only in-frame clones and drops some. Among about 160,000 clones, 75% to 85% were seen once, and the ten largest hold less than 2%. The sequence was collected from a woman younger than 35 in good health and CMV-seronegative. The chain joins TRBV5-3 to TRBJ2-6; perhaps TRBD2 as D (5 bases). TRBV5-3 is treated as an ORF (open reading frame) with a function not yet certain. Material: PBMCs. CDR3 sequence reads: CARSLPERQNSGANVLTF. CDR3 coding DNA: TGTGCCAGAAGCTTGCCCGAGCGGCAGAACTCTGGGGCCAACGTCCTGACTTTC.